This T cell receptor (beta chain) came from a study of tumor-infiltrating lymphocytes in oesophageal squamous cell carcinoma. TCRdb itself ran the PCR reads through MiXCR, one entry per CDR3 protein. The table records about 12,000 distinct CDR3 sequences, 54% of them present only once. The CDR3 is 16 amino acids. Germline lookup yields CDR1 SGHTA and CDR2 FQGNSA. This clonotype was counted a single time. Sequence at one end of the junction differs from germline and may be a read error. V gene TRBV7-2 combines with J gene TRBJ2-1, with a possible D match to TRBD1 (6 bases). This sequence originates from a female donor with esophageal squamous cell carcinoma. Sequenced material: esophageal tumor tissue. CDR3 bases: TGTGCCAGCAGCTTAGCGGCAGGGGAGCCCTACAATGAGCAGTACTTT. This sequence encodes CASSLAAGEPYNEQYF.